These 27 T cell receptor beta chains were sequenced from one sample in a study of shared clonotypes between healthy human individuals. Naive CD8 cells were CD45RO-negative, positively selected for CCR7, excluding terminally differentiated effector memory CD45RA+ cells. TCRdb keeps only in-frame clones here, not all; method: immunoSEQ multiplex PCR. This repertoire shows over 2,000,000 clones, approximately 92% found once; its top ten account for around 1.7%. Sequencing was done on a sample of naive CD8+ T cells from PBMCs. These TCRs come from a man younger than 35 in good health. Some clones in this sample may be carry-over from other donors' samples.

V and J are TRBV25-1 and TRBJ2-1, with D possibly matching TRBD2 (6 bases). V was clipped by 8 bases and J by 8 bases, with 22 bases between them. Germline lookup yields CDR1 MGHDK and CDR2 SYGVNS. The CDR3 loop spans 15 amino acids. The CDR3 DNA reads TGTGCCAGCCCCGATCCGGGACTCGCGGTTGATGAGCAGTTCTTC. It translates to CASPDPGLAVDEQFF. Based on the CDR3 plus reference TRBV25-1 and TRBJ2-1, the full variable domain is EADIYQTPRYLVIGTGKKITLECSQTMGHDKMYWYQQDPGMELHLIHYSYGVNSTEKGDLSSESTVSRIRTEHFPLTLESARPSHTSQYLCASPDPGLAVDEQFFGPGTRLTVL.

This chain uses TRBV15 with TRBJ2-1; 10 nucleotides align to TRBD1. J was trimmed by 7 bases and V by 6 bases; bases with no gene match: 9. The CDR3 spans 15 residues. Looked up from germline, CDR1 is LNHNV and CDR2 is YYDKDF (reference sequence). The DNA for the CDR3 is TGTGCCACCAGAATCGACAGGGGGCGATTTAATGAGCAGTTCTTC. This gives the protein CATRIDRGRFNEQFF.

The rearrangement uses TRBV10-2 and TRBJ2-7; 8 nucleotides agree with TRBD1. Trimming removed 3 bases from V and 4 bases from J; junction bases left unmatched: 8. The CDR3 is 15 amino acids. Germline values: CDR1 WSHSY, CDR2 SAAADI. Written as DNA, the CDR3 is TGCGCCAGCAGTGATTTTGGCAGGGGGCCATACGAGCAGTACTTC. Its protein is CASSDFGRGPYEQYF.

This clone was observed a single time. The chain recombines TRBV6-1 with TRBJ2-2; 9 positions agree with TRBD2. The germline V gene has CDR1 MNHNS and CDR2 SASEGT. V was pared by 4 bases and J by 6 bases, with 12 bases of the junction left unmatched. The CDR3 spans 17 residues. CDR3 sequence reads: CASSAFNLAGIAGELFF. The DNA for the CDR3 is TGTGCCAGCAGTGCTTTCAATCTAGCGGGAATAGCCGGGGAGCTGTTTTTT.

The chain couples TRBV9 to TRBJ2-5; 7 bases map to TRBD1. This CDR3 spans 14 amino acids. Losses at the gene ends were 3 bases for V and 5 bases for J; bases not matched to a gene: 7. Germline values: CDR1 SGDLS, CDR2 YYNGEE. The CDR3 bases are TGTGCCAGCAGCGGAAAGCAGGGGGTCGAGACCCAGTACTTC. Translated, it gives CASSGKQGVETQYF.

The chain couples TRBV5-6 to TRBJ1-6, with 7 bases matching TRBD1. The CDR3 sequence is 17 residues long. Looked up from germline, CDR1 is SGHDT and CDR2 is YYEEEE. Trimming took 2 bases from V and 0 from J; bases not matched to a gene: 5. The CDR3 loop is CASSLDRVSSYNSPLHF. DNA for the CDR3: TGTGCCAGCAGCTTAGACAGGGTCAGCTCCTATAATTCACCCCTCCACTTT.

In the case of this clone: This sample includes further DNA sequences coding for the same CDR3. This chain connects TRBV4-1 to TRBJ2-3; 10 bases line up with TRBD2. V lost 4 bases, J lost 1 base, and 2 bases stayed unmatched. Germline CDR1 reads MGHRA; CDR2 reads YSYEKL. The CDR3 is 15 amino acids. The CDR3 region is CASSLLAGGTDTQYF. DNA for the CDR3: TGCGCCAGCAGCCTCCTAGCGGGAGGCACAGATACGCAGTATTTT.

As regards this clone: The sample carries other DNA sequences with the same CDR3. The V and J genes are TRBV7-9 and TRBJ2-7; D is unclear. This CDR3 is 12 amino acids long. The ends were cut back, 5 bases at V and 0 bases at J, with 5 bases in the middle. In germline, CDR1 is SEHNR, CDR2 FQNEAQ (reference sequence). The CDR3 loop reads CASSPGSYEQYF. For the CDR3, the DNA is TGTGCCAGCAGCCCGGGCTCCTACGAGCAGTACTTC.

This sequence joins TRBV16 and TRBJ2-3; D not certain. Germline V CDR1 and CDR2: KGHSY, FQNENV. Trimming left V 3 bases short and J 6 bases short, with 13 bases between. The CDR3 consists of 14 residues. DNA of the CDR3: TGTGCCAGCAGCCAGCCCGGAGTTCGTGATACGCAGTATTTT. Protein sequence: CASSQPGVRDTQYF.

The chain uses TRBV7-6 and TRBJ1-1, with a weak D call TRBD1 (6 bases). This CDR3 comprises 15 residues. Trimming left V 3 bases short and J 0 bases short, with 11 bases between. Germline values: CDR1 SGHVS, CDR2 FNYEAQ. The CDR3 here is CASSLLTGVNTEAFF. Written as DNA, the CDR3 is TGTGCCAGCAGCTTGTTGACAGGAGTGAACACTGAAGCTTTCTTT.

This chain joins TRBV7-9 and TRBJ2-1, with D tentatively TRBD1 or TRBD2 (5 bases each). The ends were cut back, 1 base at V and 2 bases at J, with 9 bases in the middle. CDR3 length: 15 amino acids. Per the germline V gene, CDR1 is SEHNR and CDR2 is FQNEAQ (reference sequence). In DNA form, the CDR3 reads TGTGCCAGCAGCTTAGTAGGGACGGCCTACAATGAGCAGTTCTTC. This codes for CASSLVGTAYNEQFF.

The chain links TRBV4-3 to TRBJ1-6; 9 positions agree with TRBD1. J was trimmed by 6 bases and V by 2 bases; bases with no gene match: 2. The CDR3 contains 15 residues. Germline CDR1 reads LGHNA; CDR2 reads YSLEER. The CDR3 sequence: CASSQRQGVNSPLHF. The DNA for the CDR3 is TGCGCCAGCAGCCAACGACAGGGGGTTAATTCACCCCTCCACTTT.

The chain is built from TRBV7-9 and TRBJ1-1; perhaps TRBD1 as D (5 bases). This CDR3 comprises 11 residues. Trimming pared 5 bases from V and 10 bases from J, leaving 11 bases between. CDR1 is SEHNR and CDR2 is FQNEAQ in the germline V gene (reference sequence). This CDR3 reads CASSPGGVAFF. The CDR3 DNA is TGTGCCAGCAGCCCCGGGGGTGTAGCTTTCTTT. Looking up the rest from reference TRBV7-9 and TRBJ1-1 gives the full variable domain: DTGVSQNPRHKITKRGQNVTFRCDPISEHNRLYWYRQTLGQGPEFLTYFQNEAQLEKSRLLSDRFSAERPKGSFSTLEIQRTEQGDSAMYLCASSPGGVAFFGQGTRLTVV.

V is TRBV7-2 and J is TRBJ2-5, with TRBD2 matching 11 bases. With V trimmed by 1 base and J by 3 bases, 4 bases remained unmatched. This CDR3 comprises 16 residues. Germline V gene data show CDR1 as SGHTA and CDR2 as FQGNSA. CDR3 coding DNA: TGTGCCAGCAGCTTAGGACTAGCGGGAAATGAAGAGACCCAGTACTTC. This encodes CASSLGLAGNEETQYF.

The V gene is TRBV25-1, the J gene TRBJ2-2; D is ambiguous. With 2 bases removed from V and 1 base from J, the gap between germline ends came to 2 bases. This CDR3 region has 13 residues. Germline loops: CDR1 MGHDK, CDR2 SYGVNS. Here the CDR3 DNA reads TGTGCCAGCAGTGAACGGAACACCGGGGAGCTGTTTTTT. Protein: CASSERNTGELFF.

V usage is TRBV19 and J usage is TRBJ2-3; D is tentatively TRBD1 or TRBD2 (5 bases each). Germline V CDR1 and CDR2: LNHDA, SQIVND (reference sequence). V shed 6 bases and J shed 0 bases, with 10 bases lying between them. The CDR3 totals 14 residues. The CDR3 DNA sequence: TGTGCCAGTAGGGGGACGGCTAGCACAGATACGCAGTATTTT. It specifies CASRGTASTDTQYF.

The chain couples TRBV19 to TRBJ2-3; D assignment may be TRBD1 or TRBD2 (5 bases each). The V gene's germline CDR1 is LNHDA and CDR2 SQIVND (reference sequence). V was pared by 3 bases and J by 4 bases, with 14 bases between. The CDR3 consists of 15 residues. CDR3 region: CASSIWGSGSDTQYF. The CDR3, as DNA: TGTGCCAGTAGTATTTGGGGGAGTGGCTCAGATACGCAGTATTTT.

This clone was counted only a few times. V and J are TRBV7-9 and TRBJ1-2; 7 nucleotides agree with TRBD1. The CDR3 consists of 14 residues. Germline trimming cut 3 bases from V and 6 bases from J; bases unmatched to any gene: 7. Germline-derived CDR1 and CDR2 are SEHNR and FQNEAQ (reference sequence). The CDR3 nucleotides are TGTGCCAGCAGCTTGGTCGGGACAGCGAATGGCTACACCTTC. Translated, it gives CASSLVGTANGYTF.

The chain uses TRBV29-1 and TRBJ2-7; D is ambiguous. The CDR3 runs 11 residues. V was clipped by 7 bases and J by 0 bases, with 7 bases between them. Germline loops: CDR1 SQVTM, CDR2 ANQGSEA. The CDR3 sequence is CSAWGSYEQYF. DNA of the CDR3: TGCAGCGCCTGGGGCTCCTACGAGCAGTACTTC.

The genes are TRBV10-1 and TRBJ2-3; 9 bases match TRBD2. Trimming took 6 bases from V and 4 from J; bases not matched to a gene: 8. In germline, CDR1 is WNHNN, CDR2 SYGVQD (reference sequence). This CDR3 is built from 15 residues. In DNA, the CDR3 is TGCGCCAGCAGGCCCGGGACTAGCCCCGCAGATACGCAGTATTTT. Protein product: CASRPGTSPADTQYF.

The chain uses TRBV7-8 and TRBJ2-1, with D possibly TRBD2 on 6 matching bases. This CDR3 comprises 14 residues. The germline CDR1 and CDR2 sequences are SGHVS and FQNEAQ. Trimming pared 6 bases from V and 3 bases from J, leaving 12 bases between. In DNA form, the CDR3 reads TGTGCCAGCAGGGGACTGATAAACTACAATGAGCAGTTCTTC. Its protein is CASRGLINYNEQFF.

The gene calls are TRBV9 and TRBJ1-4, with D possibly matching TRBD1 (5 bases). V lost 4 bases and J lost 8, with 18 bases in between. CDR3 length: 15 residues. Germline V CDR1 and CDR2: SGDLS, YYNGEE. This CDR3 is CASSSTGAREEKLFF. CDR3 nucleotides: TGTGCCAGCAGCTCCACCGGGGCCCGGGAGGAAAAACTGTTTTTT. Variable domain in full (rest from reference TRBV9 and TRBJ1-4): DSGVTQTPKHLITATGQRVTLRCSPRSGDLSVYWYQQSLDQGLQFLIQYYNGEERAKGNILERFSAQQFPDLHSELNLSSLELGDSALYFCASSSTGAREEKLFFGSGTQLSVL.

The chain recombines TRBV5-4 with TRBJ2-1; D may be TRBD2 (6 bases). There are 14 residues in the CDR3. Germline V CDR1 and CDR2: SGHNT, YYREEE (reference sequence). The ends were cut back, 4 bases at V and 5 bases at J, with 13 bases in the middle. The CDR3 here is CASSLGSEDNEQFF. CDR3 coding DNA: TGTGCCAGCAGCCTCGGGAGCGAAGACAATGAGCAGTTCTTC.

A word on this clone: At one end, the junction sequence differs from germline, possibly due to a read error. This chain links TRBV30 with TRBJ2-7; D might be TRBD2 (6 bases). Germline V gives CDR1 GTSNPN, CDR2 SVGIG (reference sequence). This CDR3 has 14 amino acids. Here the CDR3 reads CAWSVGGNKYEQCF. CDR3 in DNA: TGTGCCTGGAGTGTGGGGGGTAACAAGTACGAGCAGTGCTTC.

The CDR3 spells CASSPTSGRSGDTQYF. DNA for the CDR3: TGCGCCAGCAGCCCGACTAGCGGGAGAAGCGGAGATACGCAGTATTTT. The chain uses TRBV5-1 and TRBJ2-3; TRBD2 agrees at 12 bases. The germline gives CDR1 SGHRS, CDR2 YFSETQ. J was trimmed by 5 bases and V by 4 bases; bases with no gene match: 8. There are 16 residues in the CDR3.

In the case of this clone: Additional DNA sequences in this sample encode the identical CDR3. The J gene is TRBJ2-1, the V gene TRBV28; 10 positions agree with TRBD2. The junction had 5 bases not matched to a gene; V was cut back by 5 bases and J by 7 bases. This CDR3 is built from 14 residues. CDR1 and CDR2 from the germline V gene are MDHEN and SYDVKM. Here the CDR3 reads CASSLLAGVNEQFF. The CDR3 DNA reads TGTGCCAGCAGTCTCCTAGCGGGAGTAAATGAGCAGTTCTTC.

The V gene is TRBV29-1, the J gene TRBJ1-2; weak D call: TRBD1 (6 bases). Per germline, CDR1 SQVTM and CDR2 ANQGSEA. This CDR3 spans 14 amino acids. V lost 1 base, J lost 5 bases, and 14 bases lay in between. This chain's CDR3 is CSVEATGRGYGYTF. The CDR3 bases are TGCAGCGTTGAAGCGACTGGCAGGGGTTATGGCTACACCTTC.